Given below is one T cell receptor beta chain in context. This clonotype was seen ten or more times. Which antigen it targets is not known. No base-level quality is on record; no much larger clone is a single base apart. The record originates from a study of spatial heterogeneity in lung cancer (dated by TCRdb to the late 2010s). Study-wide context: Samples were obtained from around 72 patients with early-stage, untreated non-small cell lung cancer from the lung TRACERx cohort. Follow-up PBMC samples were sequenced whenever available, with the median time to follow-up being two to three years after resection. Beta-chain transcripts were consistently detected in greater numbers than alpha-chain transcripts, which likely reflected higher beta-chain transcript abundance. In the raw uncorrected reads, each unique combination of TCR and UMI appeared on average more than ten times. In non-small cell lung cancer, the study made a quantitative comparison of TCR alpha and beta repertoires among multiple tumor regions, matched nontumor lung and blood. TCR repertoire features were related to nonsynonymous mutation counts determined by whole-exome sequencing of tumor tissue. At surgery, both alpha and beta chains were TCR-sequenced in 220 tumor regions, some 64 matched nontumor lung samples and 50 to 60 PBMC samples.

On the study overall, not on this receptor specifically: Ubiquitous expanded tumor TCRs showed up in blood more often at tumor resection than at routine follow-up. Confirming at a functional level the hypothesis that regional TCRs recognize regional mutations was considered to require additional single-cell paired TCR alpha and beta sequencing. Only approximately 13 patients were included in comparisons of baseline and follow-up blood repertoires.

The library was built by means of 5' RACE. Sequencing instrument: NextSeq 500. To allow correction of PCR and sequencing errors, the TCR library protocol tagged every TCR cDNA molecule with a unique molecular identifier. In the authors' own workflow: Decombinator tools were used for TCR identification, UMI-based error correction and CDR3 extraction. Expanded TCRs were defined as those above a frequency of 2 per 1,000, corresponding to the top 1% of the tumor frequency distribution. Each repertoire was subsampled 100 times to 5,000 TCRs, after which Renyi diversity was computed with the R vegan package. CDR3 similarity networks were built from amino acid triplet string-kernel similarity, connecting CDR3s with pairwise similarity above 0.82. TCRdb passed the public sequencing reads through fastp at Q25 and MiXCR, retaining productive beta sequences. Rows matching on CDR3 protein sequence are summarized as one entry with the most common DNA and genes. TCRdb, not the authors, supplied the V and J calls. Within this sample are about 52,000 distinct CDR3 sequences, with 6.5% to 7.5% of them counted one time only. Of the sample, 35% is held by the ten largest clones.

The time point label, read with the paper, signifies: blood at routine non-recurrence follow-up after resection. Whole RNA extracted from tumor and nontumor lung tissue, or from cryopreserved PBMC samples, was used for TCR sequencing without cell sorting. Only patients with enough RNA available from two or more tumor regions were chosen for TCR sequencing. The specimen comprised PBMCs, sampled at follow-up. This TCR was recovered from a female donor with early-stage non-small cell lung cancer.

The CDR3 region: CASSLGDISNQPQHF. The DNA sequence reads TGCGCCAGCAGCTTGGGAGATATTAGCAATCAGCCCCAGCATTTT. Here the chain combines TRBV5-1 and TRBJ1-5, with the D gene not clear enough to name. The cysteine opens and the phenylalanine closes a CDR3 of 15 amino acids. Only CDR3 DNA remains: 45 bases, in frame from the first base. Sequences SGHRS (CDR1) and YFSETQ (CDR2) are obtained from the germline V gene. V lost 0 bases and J lost 0 bases; the stretch between them is 7 bases long.